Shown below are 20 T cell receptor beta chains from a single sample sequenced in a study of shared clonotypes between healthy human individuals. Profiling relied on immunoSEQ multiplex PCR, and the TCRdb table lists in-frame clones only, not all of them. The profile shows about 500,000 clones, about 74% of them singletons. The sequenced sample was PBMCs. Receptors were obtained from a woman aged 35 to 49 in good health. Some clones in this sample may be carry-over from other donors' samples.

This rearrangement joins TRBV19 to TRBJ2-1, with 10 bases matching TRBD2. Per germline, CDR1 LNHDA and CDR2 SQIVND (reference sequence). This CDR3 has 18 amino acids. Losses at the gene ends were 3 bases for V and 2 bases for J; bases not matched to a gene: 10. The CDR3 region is CASSMGLGLAGAYNEQFF. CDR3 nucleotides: TGTGCCAGTAGTATGGGGTTAGGGCTAGCGGGAGCCTACAATGAGCAGTTCTTC.

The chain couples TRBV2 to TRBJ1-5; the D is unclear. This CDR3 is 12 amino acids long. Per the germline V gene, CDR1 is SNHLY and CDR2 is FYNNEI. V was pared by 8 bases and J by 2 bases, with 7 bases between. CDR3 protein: CASAEGNQPQHF. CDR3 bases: TGTGCCAGCGCGGAGGGCAATCAGCCCCAGCATTTT.

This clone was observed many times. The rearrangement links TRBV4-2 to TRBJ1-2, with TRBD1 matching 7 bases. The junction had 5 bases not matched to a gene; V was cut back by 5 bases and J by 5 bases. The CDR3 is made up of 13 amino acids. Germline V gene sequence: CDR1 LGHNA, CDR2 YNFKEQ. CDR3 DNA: TGTGCCAGCAGCGGACAGGATATGTATGGCTACACCTTC. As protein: CASSGQDMYGYTF.

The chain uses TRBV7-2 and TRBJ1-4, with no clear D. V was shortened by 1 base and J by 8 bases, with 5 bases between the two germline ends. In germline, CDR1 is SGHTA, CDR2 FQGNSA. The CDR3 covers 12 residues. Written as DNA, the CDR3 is TGTGCCAGCAGCTTAGGGAAAGAAAAACTGTTTTTT. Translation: CASSLGKEKLFF.

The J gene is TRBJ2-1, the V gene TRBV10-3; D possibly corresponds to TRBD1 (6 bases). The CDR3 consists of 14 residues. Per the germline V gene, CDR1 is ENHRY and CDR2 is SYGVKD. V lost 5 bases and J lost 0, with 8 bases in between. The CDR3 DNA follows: TGTGCCATCAGTCAGGGGAACTCCTACAATGAGCAGTTCTTC. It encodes CAISQGNSYNEQFF.

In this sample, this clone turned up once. The CDR3 DNA reads as TGTGCCACCACCCGGGACACTGAAGCTTTCTTT. Its translation: CATTRDTEAFF. The chain recombines TRBV6-5 with TRBJ1-1; D is ambiguous. V lost 10 bases, J lost 3 bases, and 9 bases lay in between. Germline loops: CDR1 MNHEY, CDR2 SVGAGI. CDR3 size: 11 residues.

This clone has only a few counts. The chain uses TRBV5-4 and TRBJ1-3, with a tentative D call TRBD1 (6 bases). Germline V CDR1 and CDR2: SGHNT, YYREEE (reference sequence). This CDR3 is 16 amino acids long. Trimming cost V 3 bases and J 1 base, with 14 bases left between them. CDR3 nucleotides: TGTGCCAGCAGCTCGGACCTACAGGGTTCTGGAAACACCATATATTTT. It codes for CASSSDLQGSGNTIYF.

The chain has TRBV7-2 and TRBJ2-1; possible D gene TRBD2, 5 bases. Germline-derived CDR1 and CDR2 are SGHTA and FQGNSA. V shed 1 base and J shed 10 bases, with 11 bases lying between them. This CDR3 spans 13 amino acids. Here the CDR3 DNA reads TGTGCCAGCAGCTTAGTTCGGGGTCTAGAGCAGTTCTTC. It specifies CASSLVRGLEQFF.

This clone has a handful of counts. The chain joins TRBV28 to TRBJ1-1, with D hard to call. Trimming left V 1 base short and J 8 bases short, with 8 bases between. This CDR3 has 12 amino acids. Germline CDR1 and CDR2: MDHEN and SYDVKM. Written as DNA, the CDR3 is TGTGCCAGCAGTTTATTGTGGGAGGAAGCTTTCTTT. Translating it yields CASSLLWEEAFF.

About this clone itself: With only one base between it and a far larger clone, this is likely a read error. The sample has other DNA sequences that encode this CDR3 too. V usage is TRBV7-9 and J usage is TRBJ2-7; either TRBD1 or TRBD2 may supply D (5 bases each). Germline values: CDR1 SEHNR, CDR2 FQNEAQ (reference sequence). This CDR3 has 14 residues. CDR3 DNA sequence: TGTGCCAGCAGCTTAGTAGGGACCAGCTACGAACAGTACTTC. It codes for CASSLVGTSYEQYF. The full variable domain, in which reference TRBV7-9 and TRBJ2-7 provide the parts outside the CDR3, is DTGVSQNPRHKITKRGQNVTFRCDPISEHNRLYWYRQTLGQGPEFLTYFQNEAQLEKSRLLSDRFSAERPKGSFSTLEIQRTEQGDSAMYLCASSLVGTSYEQYFGPGTRLTVT.

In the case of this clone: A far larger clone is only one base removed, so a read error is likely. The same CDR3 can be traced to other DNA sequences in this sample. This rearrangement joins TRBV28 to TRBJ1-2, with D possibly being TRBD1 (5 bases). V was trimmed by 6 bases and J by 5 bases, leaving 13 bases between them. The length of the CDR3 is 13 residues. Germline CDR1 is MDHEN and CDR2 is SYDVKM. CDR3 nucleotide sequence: TGTGCCAGCAGCAGGGAGAGGGGTTATGGCTACACCTTC. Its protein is CASSRERGYGYTF.

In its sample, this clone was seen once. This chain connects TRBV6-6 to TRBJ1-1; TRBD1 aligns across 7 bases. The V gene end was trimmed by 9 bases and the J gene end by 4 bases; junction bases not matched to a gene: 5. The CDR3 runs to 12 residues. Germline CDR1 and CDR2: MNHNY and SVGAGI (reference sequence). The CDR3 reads CASGQVVTEAFF. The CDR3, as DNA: TGTGCCAGTGGACAGGTGGTCACTGAAGCTTTCTTT.

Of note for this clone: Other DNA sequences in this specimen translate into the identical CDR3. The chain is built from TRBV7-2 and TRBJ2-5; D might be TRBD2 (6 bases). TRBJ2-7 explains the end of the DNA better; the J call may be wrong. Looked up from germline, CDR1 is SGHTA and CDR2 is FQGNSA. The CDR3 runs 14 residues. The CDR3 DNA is TGTGCCAGCAGCTCGGGACTCCTACCCTACGAGCAGTACTTC. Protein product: CASSSGLLPYEQYF.

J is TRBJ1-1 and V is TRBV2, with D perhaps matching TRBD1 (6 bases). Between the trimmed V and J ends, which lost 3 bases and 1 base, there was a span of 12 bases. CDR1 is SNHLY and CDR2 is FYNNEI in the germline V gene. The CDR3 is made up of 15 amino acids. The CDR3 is CASSEVGRGNTEAFF. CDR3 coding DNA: TGTGCCAGCAGTGAGGTGGGCAGGGGGAACACTGAAGCTTTCTTT.

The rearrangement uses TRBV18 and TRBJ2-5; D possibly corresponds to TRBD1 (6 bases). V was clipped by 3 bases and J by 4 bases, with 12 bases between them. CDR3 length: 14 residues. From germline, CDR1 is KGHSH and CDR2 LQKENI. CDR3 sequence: CASSPGQSLETQYF. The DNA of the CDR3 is TGTGCCAGCTCACCCGGACAGTCCCTAGAGACCCAGTACTTC.

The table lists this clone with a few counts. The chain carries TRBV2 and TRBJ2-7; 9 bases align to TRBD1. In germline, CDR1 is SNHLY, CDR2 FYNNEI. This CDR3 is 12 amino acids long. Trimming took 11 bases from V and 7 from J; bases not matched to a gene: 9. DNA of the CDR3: TGTGCCGGGGGGGACAGGGTGGCAGAGCAGTACTTC. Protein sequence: CAGGDRVAEQYF.

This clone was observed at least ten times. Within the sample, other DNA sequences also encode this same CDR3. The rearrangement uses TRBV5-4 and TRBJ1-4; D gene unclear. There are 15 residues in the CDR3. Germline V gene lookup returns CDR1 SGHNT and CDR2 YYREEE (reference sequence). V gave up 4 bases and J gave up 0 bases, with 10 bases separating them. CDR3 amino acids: CASSPGIATNEKLFF. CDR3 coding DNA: TGTGCCAGCAGCCCCGGCATTGCAACTAATGAAAAACTGTTTTTT.

The CDR3: CASKSGALLGNTEAFF. As DNA, the CDR3 is TGTGCCAGCAAGTCGGGGGCTCTTCTAGGGAACACTGAAGCTTTCTTT. This chain connects TRBV7-9 to TRBJ1-1; tentatively, D is TRBD1 (6 bases). Germline CDR1 and CDR2: SEHNR and FQNEAQ (reference sequence). The CDR3 runs to 16 residues. The V end was cut by 7 bases, the J end by 1 base, with 19 bases between.

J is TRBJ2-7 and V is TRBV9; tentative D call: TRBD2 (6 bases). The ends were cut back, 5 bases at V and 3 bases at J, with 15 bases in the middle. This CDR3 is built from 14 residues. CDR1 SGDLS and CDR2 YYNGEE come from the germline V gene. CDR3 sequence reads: CASSLGGHGYEQYF. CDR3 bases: TGTGCCAGCAGTCTCGGGGGTCACGGCTACGAGCAGTACTTC.

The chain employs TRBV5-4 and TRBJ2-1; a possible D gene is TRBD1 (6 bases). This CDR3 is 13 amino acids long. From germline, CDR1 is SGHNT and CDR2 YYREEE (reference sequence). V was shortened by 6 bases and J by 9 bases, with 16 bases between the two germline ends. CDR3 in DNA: TGTGCCAGCACCACCGTCGGCAGGGGTGAGCAGTTCTTC. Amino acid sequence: CASTTVGRGEQFF.